A selection of T cell receptor beta chains follows, all from one sample in a study of blood T cell repertoires in COVID-19. Sequencing was performed with immunoSEQ multiplex PCR; in TCRdb, only in-frame clones are kept and a portion is missing. This sample has around 200,000 clones, with about 85% found just once. The sequencing sample was made of PBMCs or T cells enriched from blood (not recorded which). These receptor sequences come from a middle-aged man who had recovered from COVID-19. Both conserved end residues are part of each CDR3. The order of the fields is V gene, clone size, J gene, D gene, CDR3 DNA, CDR3 protein. D genes are given only for firm matches. Only some rows state a clone size, as once, few, many or a class for expanded clones.

>TRBV11-3|.|TRBJ1-3|.
TGTGCCAGCAGCCCAACGGGGAGAGGCAGAAACACCATATATTTT
CASSPTGRGRNTIYF
>TRBV28|.|TRBJ1-5|.
TGTGCCAGCAGCGCACAGGACCCGTCCCAGCATTTT
CASSAQDPSQHF
>TRBV4-1|few|TRBJ1-2|TRBD1
TGCGCCGGAAGCAATCCCGGGACAGCTAACTATGGCTACACCTTC
CAGSNPGTANYGYTF
>TRBV3-1/TRBV3-2|.|TRBJ1-2|.
TGTGCCAGCAGCCAAGTCCTTTTGAGTGGCTACACCTTC
CASSQVLLSGYTF
>TRBV6-2/TRBV6-3|many|TRBJ1-2|.
TGTGCCAGCAGTGACGACAGAGGATATGGCTACACCTTC
CASSDDRGYGYTF
>TRBV5-1|.|TRBJ2-7|.
TGCGCCAGCAGCTTGGTCACAGGCGAGTTCAACGAGCAGTACTTC
CASSLVTGEFNEQYF
>TRBV12-3/TRBV12-4|.|TRBJ2-1|.
TGTGCCAGCCGGGACTGGCGGGATGAGCAGTTCTTC
CASRDWRDEQFF
>TRBV11-3|once|TRBJ2-7|TRBD1
TGTGCCAGCAGCGACAGGGGGAGCTCCTACGAGCAGTACTTC
CASSDRGSSYEQYF
>TRBV9|.|TRBJ1-2|.
TGTGCCAGCAGCGTAGCAGGGCAGGGAAATTATGGCTACACCTTC
CASSVAGQGNYGYTF
>TRBV3-1/TRBV3-2|.|TRBJ2-1|TRBD2
TGTGCCAGCAGCTCCCTTTTTGGGGGAGGGCAAGATGAGCAGTTCTTC
CASSSLFGGGQDEQFF
>TRBV5-1|.|TRBJ1-6|TRBD1
TGCGCCAGCACCCCGGGACAGGGTTCACCCCTCCACTTT
CASTPGQGSPLHF
>TRBV15|.|TRBJ1-6|.
TGTGCCACCAGCAGAGATCCGGTCCAGGGCTCACCCCTCCACTTT
CATSRDPVQGSPLHF
>TRBV6-5|.|TRBJ1-3|.
TGTGCCAGCAGCGCGGACTCTGGAAACACCATATATTTT
CASSADSGNTIYF
>TRBV27|.|TRBJ2-7|.
TGTGCCAGCAGTTTCCTAGACAGCGAGCAGTACTTC
CASSFLDSEQYF